A selection of T cell receptor beta chains follows, all from one sample in a study of cytomegalovirus exposure and HLA in healthy donors. Profiling relied on immunoSEQ multiplex PCR, and the TCRdb table lists in-frame clones only, not all of them. The sample has 99,000 or so clones, about 80% seen once; the top ten hold roughly 5%. The specimen sequenced was PBMCs. The receptors originated from a man in his sixties in good health and CMV-seropositive. CDR3s include the opening cysteine and the closing phenylalanine or tryptophan. D genes are given only for firm matches. Rows give clone size only sometimes, using once, few, many, or a class for an expanded clone.

clone_size,d_call,v_call,j_call,cdr3_nt,cdr3_aa
NA,NA,TRBV4-1,TRBJ2-7,TGCGCCAGCAGCAACTCAAAGGGTCAGGGCTACGAGCAGTACTTC,CASSNSKGQGYEQYF
NA,TRBD1,TRBV28,TRBJ1-4,TGTGCCAGCAGACCAATGACAGGGGCAGCTAATGAAAAACTGTTTTTT,CASRPMTGAANEKLFF
few,NA,TRBV6-1,TRBJ1-5,TGTGCCAGCAGTGCCTACGGGGAGGGGAGCAATCAGCCCCAGCATTTT,CASSAYGEGSNQPQHF
NA,NA,TRBV5-4,TRBJ1-2,TGTGCCAGCAGCTTGGTGGCAGGGGCTGGCTACACCTTC,CASSLVAGAGYTF
NA,NA,TRBV6-1,TRBJ2-4,TGTGCCAGCAGTGAACAGGGAGGAATCTTAGCCAAAAACATTCAGTACTTC,CASSEQGGILAKNIQYF
NA,NA,TRBV10-3,TRBJ2-5,TGTGCCATCAGTAAGGGGGGGGGAAAAGAGACCCAGTACTTC,CAISKGGGKETQYF
few,NA,TRBV7-9,TRBJ2-1,TGTGCCAGCAGCCCTCCCCCCGACGGAAAGAGGGTCAATGAGCAGTTCTTC,CASSPPPDGKRVNEQFF
medium-sized,TRBD1,TRBV5-1,TRBJ1-4,TGCGCCAGCAGTTCGACAGGGGGAGAAAAACTGTTTTTT,CASSSTGGEKLFF
NA,TRBD2,TRBV6-4,TRBJ2-5,TGTGCCAGCAGTTCCGGGGGGGCCCGAGAGACCCAGTACTTC,CASSSGGARETQYF
NA,NA,TRBV28,TRBJ2-3,TGTGCCAGCAGTTTAGGAGGGAGTGACACAGATACGCAGTATTTT,CASSLGGSDTDTQYF
NA,TRBD1,TRBV5-4,TRBJ1-4,TGTGCCAGCAGCCCAGGGACAGGCAATAATGAAAAACTGTTTTTT,CASSPGTGNNEKLFF
NA,NA,TRBV30,TRBJ1-4,TGTGCCTTCTCGGTGGGGTGGGAGGAAAAACTGTTTTTT,CAFSVGWEEKLFF
NA,NA,TRBV19,TRBJ2-5,TGTGCCAGTCGCGGAGGGAACGGGGAGACCCAGTACTTC,CASRGGNGETQYF
NA,NA,TRBV10-1,TRBJ1-5,TGCGCCAGCCCAGGGGCAGAGAATCAGCCCCAGCATTTT,CASPGAENQPQHF
NA,NA,TRBV14,TRBJ2-2,TGTGCCAGCAACGGACAGAACACCGGGGAGCTGTTTTTT,CASNGQNTGELFF
NA,TRBD2,TRBV19,TRBJ2-1,TGTGCCAGTAGTCTCGCGGGGGGGCGGCAGTTCTTC,CASSLAGGRQFF
NA,NA,TRBV5-4,TRBJ1-2,TGTGCCAGCACCACCATCGACAGGCAGCGCTACACCTTC,CASTTIDRQRYTF
few,TRBD1,TRBV7-2,TRBJ1-1,TGTGCCAGCAGCTGGGACAGGGGGAACACTGAAGCTTTCTTT,CASSWDRGNTEAFF
NA,NA,TRBV7-2,TRBJ2-7,TGTGCCAGCAGTTTCCCGCCTGCAGGGACCTACGAGCAGTACTTC,CASSFPPAGTYEQYF
NA,NA,TRBV6-1,TRBJ2-7,TGTGCCAGCAGTGAAAACGGAGGCGAGCAGTACTTC,CASSENGGEQYF
NA,NA,TRBV19,TRBJ2-3,TGTGCCAGTAGTATAAGGGGACACGGTAGCACAGATACGCAGTATTTT,CASSIRGHGSTDTQYF
NA,NA,TRBV18,TRBJ1-1,TGTGCCAGCTCTCCCTCTGGGGCGAACACTGAAGCTTTCTTT,CASSPSGANTEAFF
NA,TRBD1,TRBV6-5,TRBJ1-1,TGTGCCAGCAGGGGACAGGGACCGAACACTGAAGCTTTCTTT,CASRGQGPNTEAFF
once,NA,TRBV18,TRBJ2-1,TGTGCCAGCTCACAGAGCGAGGGTGAGCAGTTCTTC,CASSQSEGEQFF
NA,TRBD1,TRBV6-1,TRBJ1-1,TGTGCCAGCAGTAAGACAGGGGAGGCAACTTTCTTT,CASSKTGEATFF
NA,TRBD1,TRBV10-3,TRBJ1-1,TGTGCCATCAGGGGACAGCAGAACACTGAAGCTTTCTTT,CAIRGQQNTEAFF
NA,TRBD2,TRBV7-2,TRBJ2-5,TGTGCCAGCAGCTTAGTGCTCGTAGCGGGGGAGACCCAGTACTTC,CASSLVLVAGETQYF
NA,NA,TRBV28,TRBJ2-7,TGTGCCAGCAGGAGGGCTGGGACACTCACCTACGAGCAGTACTTC,CASRRAGTLTYEQYF
NA,TRBD2,TRBV5-6,TRBJ2-1,TGTGCCAGCGGACTTCTCGCGGGGGAACACAATGAGCAGTTCTTC,CASGLLAGEHNEQFF
NA,TRBD1,TRBV7-6,TRBJ1-5,TGTGCCAGCAGCTTAGGAGGGACAGGGAGGGTAAGGCAGCCCCAGCATTTT,CASSLGGTGRVRQPQHF
NA,NA,TRBV5-1,TRBJ1-2,TGCGCCAGCAGCTTTATGGAGGGAGATGGCTACACCTTC,CASSFMEGDGYTF
NA,TRBD1,TRBV5-4,TRBJ2-5,TGTGCCAGCAGCGACGGACAGGGAAGGGAGACCCAGTACTTC,CASSDGQGRETQYF
NA,TRBD1,TRBV6-6,TRBJ1-2,TGTGCCAGCAGTTACTCGGACAGGGGTGATGATGGCTACACCTTC,CASSYSDRGDDGYTF
NA,TRBD1,TRBV10-1,TRBJ1-6,TGCGCCAGCGGCCCCGGGACAGGGAGATCACCCCTCCACTTT,CASGPGTGRSPLHF
few,TRBD1,TRBV2,TRBJ2-1,TGTGCCAGCAGCGGGACAGGGGGCCGGTCCTACAATGAGCAGTTCTTC,CASSGTGGRSYNEQFF
NA,TRBD2,TRBV5-1,TRBJ2-7,TGCGCCAGCAGCTTGGTGGGACTAGACGAGCAGTACTTC,CASSLVGLDEQYF
NA,TRBD1,TRBV5-1,TRBJ2-1,TGCGCCAGCAGCCTCCTCCCGGGACAGGCGTACAATGAGCAGTTCTTC,CASSLLPGQAYNEQFF
NA,NA,TRBV19,TRBJ1-2,TGTGCCAGTAGTGTCGCAAACAGGAAAGCTAACTATGGCTACACCTTC,CASSVANRKANYGYTF
NA,TRBD1,TRBV10-3,TRBJ1-2,TGTGCCAGCGGGGACAGGGGGCGTAGCTACACCTTC,CASGDRGRSYTF
NA,NA,TRBV13,TRBJ2-7,TGTGCCAGCAGCCCTGGACAGTCCTACGAGCAGTACTTC,CASSPGQSYEQYF
few,NA,TRBV5-6,TRBJ1-4,TGTGCCAGCAGCTTTCCCAGGGTGAATGAAAAACTGTTTTTT,CASSFPRVNEKLFF
NA,NA,TRBV5-4,TRBJ2-3,TGTGCCAGCACCTCCGGCACAGATACGCAGTATTTT,CASTSGTDTQYF
NA,TRBD1,TRBV4-1,TRBJ1-2,TGCGCCAGCAGCCAAGATCGGGACAGGGAGGAGGGCTACACCTTC,CASSQDRDREEGYTF
once,TRBD2,TRBV7-9,TRBJ2-3,TGTTCCAGCTTGGCGAGGGCTAGCGGGAGTGCAGATACGCAGTATTTT,CSSLARASGSADTQYF
NA,TRBD2,TRBV15,TRBJ2-5,TGTGCCACCAGCAGAGAGTCTAGCGGGGTACAAGAGACCCAGTACTTC,CATSRESSGVQETQYF
NA,TRBD1,TRBV18,TRBJ1-4,TGTGCCAGCTCACTCGGACAGGGGAATGAAAAACTGTTTTTT,CASSLGQGNEKLFF
NA,TRBD1,TRBV19,TRBJ1-1,TGTGCCAGTGACCCAGGGGGCGAAGGTGAAGCTTTCTTT,CASDPGGEGEAFF
NA,TRBD2,TRBV7-8,TRBJ2-5,TGTGCCAGCAGCCTCGGGACTAGCGGGGGGGCGGAGACCCAGTACTTC,CASSLGTSGGAETQYF
NA,NA,TRBV4-2,TRBJ1-6,TGTGCCAGCAGCCAAGACAGGGCCCTTGGGTCTCCCCTCCACTTT,CASSQDRALGSPLHF
NA,NA,TRBV28,TRBJ1-5,TGTGCCAGCAGAGCCACCGGGAGGGAAGGGCCCCAGCATTTT,CASRATGREGPQHF
once,NA,TRBV9,TRBJ2-3,TGTGCCAGCAGCGCCGCCCGGAGCACAGATACGCAGTATTTT,CASSAARSTDTQYF